Below are 23 T cell receptor beta chains sequenced from a single sample in a study of cytotoxic CD8 clonotypes in ibrutinib-treated CLL. TCRdb's table, derived via immunoSEQ multiplex PCR, lists solely in-frame clones and lacks some. The data contain 150,000 or so clones, around three quarters of them singletons. The specimen was PBMCs, collected after 12 months of ibrutinib treatment. Source of these receptors: a human donor with chronic lymphocytic leukemia.

This chain uses TRBV27 with TRBJ2-7; the D call may be TRBD1 or TRBD2 (5 bases each). Germline V gene sequence: CDR1 MNHEY, CDR2 SMNVEV (reference sequence). The V and J ends lost 5 bases and 2 bases respectively, with 16 bases between them. The CDR3 contains 15 residues. The CDR3 DNA is TGTGCCAGCAGTCCAAATTCGGGGCTCACCTACGAGCAGTACTTC. It translates to CASSPNSGLTYEQYF.

The chain has TRBV7-3 and TRBJ1-1; D ambiguous. The V end was cut by 4 bases, the J end by 4 bases, with 10 bases between. Germline values: CDR1 SGHTA, CDR2 FQGTGA. The CDR3 spans 13 residues. This chain's CDR3 is CASSSTRFTEAFF. In DNA form, the CDR3 reads TGTGCCAGCAGCTCAACACGGTTCACTGAAGCTTTCTTT.

This sequence joins TRBV30 and TRBJ1-2, with D unresolved. The V and J ends lost 2 bases and 3 bases respectively, with 7 bases between them. Germline assignment: CDR1 GTSNPN and CDR2 SVGIG (reference sequence). The CDR3 sequence is 12 residues long. DNA for the CDR3: TGTGCCTGGAGTATCCAGGACTATGGCTACACCTTC. It is translated as CAWSIQDYGYTF.

The rearrangement joins TRBV6-5 to TRBJ2-7; D is perhaps TRBD1 (7 bases). The CDR3 sequence is 16 residues long. The germline gives CDR1 MNHEY, CDR2 SVGAGI. Trimming stripped 4 bases from V and 4 bases from J, with 20 bases between. The DNA for the CDR3 is TGTGCCAGCAGTTCCCGGGCAGGGGGGCGGACGTACGAGCAGTACTTC. Its translation is CASSSRAGGRTYEQYF.

The chain joins TRBV29-1 to TRBJ2-1, with D unclear. Germline values: CDR1 SQVTM, CDR2 ANQGSEA. The CDR3 has 13 residues. CDR3 in amino acids: CRTQRTDLNEQFF. The CDR3 bases are TGCAGAACCCAGCGTACCGACCTCAATGAGCAGTTCTTC.

The gene calls are TRBV18 and TRBJ2-7; tentative D call: TRBD1 (5 bases). Germline V gives CDR1 KGHSH, CDR2 LQKENI. Trimming removed 0 bases from V and 9 bases from J, with 21 bases in between. The CDR3 runs 16 residues. The DNA for the CDR3 is TGTGCCAGCTCACCACCCGTAGACAGAGGTATTCAGGGGCAGTACTTC. This translates into CASSPPVDRGIQGQYF.

This rearrangement joins TRBV7-2 to TRBJ2-7, with a possible D match to TRBD1 (6 bases). Trimming removed 3 bases at V and 0 bases at J, with 9 bases between. The germline CDR1 and CDR2 sequences are SGHTA and FQGNSA. The CDR3 extends over 14 amino acids. CDR3 nucleotide sequence: TGTGCCAGCAGCTTTGACAGGAGCTCCTACGAGCAGTACTTC. It codes for CASSFDRSSYEQYF.

V and J are TRBV28 and TRBJ2-3; tentative D call: TRBD1 (7 bases). CDR3 length equals 14 residues. V was trimmed by 6 bases and J by 6 bases, leaving 16 bases between them. CDR1 is MDHEN and CDR2 is SYDVKM in the germline V gene. CDR3 in amino acids: CASSQTGDLDTQYF. CDR3 nucleotides: TGTGCCAGCAGCCAAACAGGGGACTTGGATACGCAGTATTTT. The full variable domain, with the rest looked up from reference TRBV28 and TRBJ2-3, is DVKVTQSSRYLVKRTGEKVFLECVQDMDHENMFWYRQDPGLGLRLIYFSYDVKMKEKGDIPEGYSVSREKKERFSLILESASTNQTSMYLCASSQTGDLDTQYFGPGTRLTVL.

The V and J genes are TRBV7-8 and TRBJ2-5, with 12 positions matching TRBD2. The CDR3 sequence is 15 residues long. Germline lookup yields CDR1 SGHVS and CDR2 FQNEAQ. Trimming cost V 5 bases and J 5 bases; bases outside gene matches: 6. The CDR3, as DNA: TGTGCCAGCAGCCTGACTAGCGGGAGTGCGGAGACCCAGTACTTC. Translated, it gives CASSLTSGSAETQYF.

The V and J genes are TRBV6-5 and TRBJ2-7; 9 nucleotides line up with TRBD2. The V gene's germline CDR1 is MNHEY and CDR2 SVGAGI. Trimming cost V 2 bases and J 5 bases; bases outside gene matches: 4. The CDR3 is made up of 14 amino acids. CDR3: CASSYRSGSHEQYF. The CDR3 DNA follows: TGTGCCAGCAGTTACCGTAGCGGGAGCCACGAGCAGTACTTC.

This chain uses TRBV11-3 with TRBJ2-1; the match to TRBD2 covers 8 bases. V dropped 5 bases and J dropped 9; count of bases not matched to a gene: 12. This CDR3 is built from 15 residues. Germline lookup yields CDR1 SGHNT and CDR2 YENEEA. Written as DNA, the CDR3 is TGTGCCAGCAGCCCGTACGGAGCGGGAGAAGGTGAGCAGTTCTTC. As protein: CASSPYGAGEGEQFF.

The V gene is TRBV19, the J gene TRBJ2-1; D not certain. The CDR3 covers 11 residues. V was pared by 6 bases and J by 10 bases, with 10 bases between. The germline CDR1 and CDR2 sequences are LNHDA and SQIVND (reference sequence). CDR3 residues: CASRVHGEQFF. The CDR3, as DNA: TGTGCCAGTAGGGTACACGGGGAGCAGTTCTTC.

This rearrangement joins TRBV27 to TRBJ2-7, with 11 nucleotides matching TRBD1. Germline trimming cut 5 bases from V and 4 bases from J; bases unmatched to any gene: 4. Per germline, CDR1 MNHEY and CDR2 SMNVEV (reference sequence). This CDR3 comprises 14 residues. The CDR3: CASSRRDRGYEQYF. In nucleotides, the CDR3 is TGTGCCAGCAGTCGCCGGGACAGGGGGTACGAGCAGTACTTC.

The chain recombines TRBV14 with TRBJ2-7; TRBD1 or TRBD2 may be the D gene (5 bases each). The germline V and J ends were trimmed by 0 bases and 0 bases, with 9 bases remaining between them. The germline V gene encodes CDR1 SGHDN and CDR2 FVKESK. CDR3 length: 15 residues. CDR3 loop: CASSQDRETSYEQYF. CDR3 nucleotide sequence: TGTGCCAGCAGCCAAGACAGGGAGACCTCCTACGAGCAGTACTTC. The complete variable domain, with remaining parts taken from reference TRBV14 and TRBJ2-7, reads EAGVTQFPSHSVIEKGQTVTLRCDPISGHDNLYWYRRVMGKEIKFLLHFVKESKQDESGMPNNRFLAERTGGTYSTLKVQPAELEDSGVYFCASSQDRETSYEQYFGPGTRLTVT.

The rearrangement uses TRBV25-1 and TRBJ2-3, with D possibly matching TRBD1 (6 bases). With 11 bases removed from V and 5 bases from J, the gap between germline ends came to 20 bases. The germline gives CDR1 MGHDK, CDR2 SYGVNS. The CDR3 totals 14 residues. This CDR3 reads CASQGFRGEDTQYF. CDR3 DNA: TGTGCCTCACAAGGCTTCAGGGGTGAAGATACGCAGTATTTT.

In regard to this clone: This sample includes further DNA sequences coding for the same CDR3. This chain uses TRBV7-2 with TRBJ2-7; 11 nucleotides line up with TRBD1. V lost 5 bases to trimming and J lost 4 bases; unmatched junction nucleotides: 4. CDR1 and CDR2 (germline): SGHTA, FQGNSA. The CDR3 runs to 14 residues. CDR3 sequence (DNA): TGTGCCAGCAGCCCCGGGACAGGGGGTTACGAGCAGTACTTC. It specifies CASSPGTGGYEQYF.

This chain uses TRBV7-2 with TRBJ2-7; D remains ambiguous. CDR1 is SGHTA and CDR2 is FQGNSA in the germline V gene. Trimming pared 2 bases from V and 3 bases from J, leaving 17 bases between. CDR3 length: 16 residues. This chain's CDR3 is CASSLFIRSRGYEQYF. CDR3 DNA sequence: TGTGCCAGCAGCTTATTCATCCGGTCCCGAGGCTACGAGCAGTACTTC.

The rearrangement joins TRBV9 to TRBJ2-1; possibly TRBD2 for D (6 bases). The V end was cut by 6 bases, the J end by 0 bases, with 10 bases between. This CDR3 has 14 residues. Germline V gene sequence: CDR1 SGDLS, CDR2 YYNGEE. For the CDR3, the DNA is TGTGCCAGCAAACCCGGGGGCTCCTACAATGAGCAGTTCTTC. Translation: CASKPGGSYNEQFF.

This clone was found once. The rearrangement uses TRBV9 and TRBJ2-5; 7 nucleotides line up with TRBD1. From germline, CDR1 is SGDLS and CDR2 YYNGEE. The CDR3 totals 14 residues. V trimming: 2 bases; J trimming: 5 bases; junction bases outside the gene matches: 6. The CDR3 region has the DNA TGTGCCAGCAGCGTGAAAGACAGGGAGGAGACCCAGTACTTC. Translating gives CASSVKDREETQYF.

This rearrangement joins TRBV30 to TRBJ2-2; D is perhaps TRBD2 (6 bases). V was clipped by 2 bases and J by 2 bases, with 12 bases between them. Per the germline V gene, CDR1 is GTSNPN and CDR2 is SVGIG (reference sequence). The CDR3 covers 15 residues. The CDR3 loop is CAWSSGGVNTGELFF. CDR3 nucleotides: TGTGCCTGGAGTAGTGGCGGGGTTAACACCGGGGAGCTGTTTTTT.

The rearrangement links TRBV15 to TRBJ2-7; unclear D gene. Between the trimmed V and J ends, which lost 0 bases and 6 bases, there was a span of 9 bases. Germline CDR1 LNHNV, CDR2 YYDKDF (reference sequence). The CDR3 sequence is 13 residues long. The CDR3 region has the DNA TGTGCCACCAGCAGAGATCGGTTAAGCGAGCAGTACTTC. Amino acid sequence: CATSRDRLSEQYF. The whole variable domain, filled in from reference TRBV15 and TRBJ2-7, reads DAMVIQNPRYQVTQFGKPVTLSCSQTLNHNVMYWYQQKSSQAPKLLFHYYDKDFNNEADTPDNFQSRRPNTSFCFLDIRSPGLGDTAMYLCATSRDRLSEQYFGPGTRLTVT.

J is TRBJ2-1 and V is TRBV4-3, with 12 bases fitting TRBD2. V dropped 3 bases and J dropped 8; count of bases not matched to a gene: 11. Per germline, CDR1 LGHNA and CDR2 YSLEER. The CDR3 covers 17 residues. The CDR3 nucleotides read TGCGCCAGCAGCCAGCGACTAGCGGGAGTATTGGTGTATGAGCAGTTCTTC. It is translated as CASSQRLAGVLVYEQFF.

This chain connects TRBV28 to TRBJ2-5; TRBD2 agrees at 14 bases. The CDR3 is 16 amino acids. V dropped 3 bases and J dropped 5; count of bases not matched to a gene: 5. Germline-derived CDR1 and CDR2 are MDHEN and SYDVKM. Here the CDR3 DNA reads TGTGCCAGCAGTTTTCCTAGACTAGCGGGAGGGGAGACCCAGTACTTC. It translates to CASSFPRLAGGETQYF.